Here is one TCR beta chain with its context. The specificity of this receptor is unknown. No much larger clone is present one base from it, and per-base qualities are unavailable. In the germline V gene (reference sequence), CDR1 corresponds to MNHNY and CDR2 to SVGAGI. V is cut back by 3 bases and J by 2 bases, with 6 bases in the junction unmatched. The CDR3 runs 15 amino acids, cysteine and phenylalanine included. The sequence is cut down to CDR3 DNA, 45 bases in frame from base 1. The record originates from a study of blood T cell repertoires in COVID-19 (dated by TCRdb to about 2020). In the study overall: Samples covering the acute and convalescent phases of COVID-19 were provided by collaborators in the United States, Italy and Spain. A freely available public database, intended as a resource for researchers studying the immune response to SARS-CoV-2, is where the repertoires were released. HLA class I and class II types, where available, came from metadata supplied by the sample provider rather than from assay-based typing. Nearly every sample came with metadata listing a de-identified subject ID, COVID-19 status, age in years and sex. The samples were drawn from two sources: the first 160 participants of the ongoing ImmuneRACE study, and 950 to 1,500 subjects contributed by 6 global collaborators. The dataset comprised deeply sampled blood TCRbeta repertoires from subjects exposed to, actively infected with, or recovered from COVID-19. The material from the prospective study consisted of cDNA or gDNA derived from T cells, B-cell-depleted T cells, or PBMCs.

Samples from volunteer blood donors who had recovered from COVID-19 were contributed by a second Seattle source. Collaborating institutions collected whole blood in K2EDTA tubes following their own protocols. For TCRbeta analysis, collaborators shipped samples as frozen whole blood, isolated PBMCs, or DNA extracted from either of those sample types. The immunoSEQ Assay, a bias-controlled multiplex PCR, was used to amplify TCRbeta CDR3 regions from genomic DNA. Per the source publication's procedure: The number of nucleated cells in each sample was estimated from the amplification of reference gene primers within the assay. Sequence reads were collapsed and filtered to measure the absolute abundance of every unique TCRbeta CDR3 rearrangement. For each sample, productive Simpson clonality was calculated as the square root of Simpson's diversity index over productive rearrangements. The clones in this table, taken by TCRdb from immuneACCESS, are in-frame only. Not every clone is retained; where verified, under half of the shortfall comes from an unresolved V gene, and the cause of the rest is unknown. Clonal size and the V and J genes are those of that table, whereas D and trimming came from the DNA. A total of over 200,000 clones appear in this sample, roughly 84% of them only once. Under 2.5% of the sample goes to the ten largest clones.

What the authors observed across the whole study: Clinical and demographic metadata were provided uncurated, with the amount varying by source and participant.

Material for sequencing was peripheral blood. This chain joins TRBV6-6 to TRBJ1-2, with 7 bases aligning to TRBD1. The receptor comes from a man aged 35 to 55 who had recovered from COVID-19. The sequence in DNA is TGTGCCAGCAGTTATAACAGGGGCCCCAACTATGGCTACACCTTC. Its amino acids are CASSYNRGPNYGYTF.